This record concerns one T cell receptor (beta chain) sequence. Its specificity is not known. The data were obtained in a study of OX40 agonist ivuxolimab in advanced cancers. Turning to the study itself: Ivuxolimab, an agonistic anti-OX40 (CD134) antibody, was given to patients. Melanoma, hepatocellular carcinoma, head and neck or renal cell cancer occurred in dose-escalation patients. Partial responses were seen in three patients, one with hepatocellular carcinoma and two with cutaneous melanoma. Whole-study results and caveats: The work left the antigen specificity of expanded peripheral T cells undetermined.

The CDR3 runs to 15 residues. The germline CDR1 and CDR2 sequences are MNHEY and SMNVEV (reference sequence). V was shortened by 4 bases and J by 8 bases, with 15 bases between the two germline ends. Measured with immunoSEQ multiplex PCR; TCRdb has only the in-frame clones, and not every one. The table lists tens of thousands of clones, 80% to 90% of them singletons, with approximately 0.51% in the top ten. The material sequenced was CD4+ or CD8+ T cells sorted from blood, taken in a trial of the OX40 agonist ivuxolimab. This sequence originates from an adult with an advanced solid tumor such as melanoma, head and neck, liver or kidney cancer. The chain uses TRBV27 and TRBJ1-6, with D maybe TRBD1 (6 bases). The CDR3 bases are TGTGCCAGCAGTTCCCAAGGGGGTCGGGATTCACCCCTCCACTTT. Translated: CASSSQGGRDSPLHF.